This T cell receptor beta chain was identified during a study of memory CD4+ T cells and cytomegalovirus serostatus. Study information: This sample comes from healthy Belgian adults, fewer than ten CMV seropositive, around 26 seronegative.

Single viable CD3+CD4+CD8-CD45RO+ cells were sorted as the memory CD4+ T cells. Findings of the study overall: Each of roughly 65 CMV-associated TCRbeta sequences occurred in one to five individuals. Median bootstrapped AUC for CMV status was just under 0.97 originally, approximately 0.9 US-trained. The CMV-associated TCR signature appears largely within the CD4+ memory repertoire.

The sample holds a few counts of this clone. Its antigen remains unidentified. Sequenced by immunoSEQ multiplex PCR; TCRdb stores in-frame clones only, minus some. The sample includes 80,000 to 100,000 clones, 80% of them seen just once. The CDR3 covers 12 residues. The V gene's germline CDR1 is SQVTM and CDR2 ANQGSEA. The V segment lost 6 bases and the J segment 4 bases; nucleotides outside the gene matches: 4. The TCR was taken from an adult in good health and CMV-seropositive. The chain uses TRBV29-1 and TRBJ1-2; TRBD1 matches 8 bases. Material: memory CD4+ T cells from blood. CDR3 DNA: TGCAGCGTGCAGGACAGGGCCTATGGCTACACCTTC. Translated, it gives CSVQDRAYGYTF.